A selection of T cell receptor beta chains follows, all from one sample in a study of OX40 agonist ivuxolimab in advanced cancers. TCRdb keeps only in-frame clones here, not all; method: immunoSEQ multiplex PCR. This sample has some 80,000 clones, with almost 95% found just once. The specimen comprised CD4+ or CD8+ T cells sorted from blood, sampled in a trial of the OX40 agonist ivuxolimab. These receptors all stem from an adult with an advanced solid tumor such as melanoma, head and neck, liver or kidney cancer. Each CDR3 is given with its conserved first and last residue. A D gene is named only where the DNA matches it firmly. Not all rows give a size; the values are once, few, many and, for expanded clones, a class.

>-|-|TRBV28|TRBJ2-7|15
CASSSGGTASYEQYF
TGTGCCAGCAGCTCCGGGGGGACAGCCTCCTACGAGCAGTACTTC
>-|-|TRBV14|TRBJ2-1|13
CASSQDLGSEQFF
TGTGCCAGCAGCCAAGATCTAGGGAGTGAGCAGTTCTTC
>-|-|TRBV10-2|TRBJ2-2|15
CASSEFQSGSGELFF
TGCGCCAGCAGTGAGTTCCAGTCGGGGTCCGGGGAGCTGTTTTTT
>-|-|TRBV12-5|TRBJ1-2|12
CASGSDGYGYTF
TGTGCTAGTGGTTCGGACGGCTATGGCTACACCTTC
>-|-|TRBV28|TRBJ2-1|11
CASSPRDEQFF
TGTGCCAGCAGTCCTCGGGATGAGCAGTTCTTC
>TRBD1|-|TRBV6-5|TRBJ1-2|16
CASSYSPTGAGYGYTF
TGTGCCAGCAGTTACAGTCCGACAGGGGCGGGCTATGGCTACACCTTC
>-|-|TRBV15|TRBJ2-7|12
CATSDSSYEQYF
TGTGCCACCAGCGACAGTTCCTACGAGCAGTACTTC
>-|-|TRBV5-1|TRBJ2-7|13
CASADFPSYEQYF
TGCGCCAGCGCGGACTTCCCCTCCTACGAGCAGTACTTC
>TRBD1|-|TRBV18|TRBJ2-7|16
CASSRSKQGATYEQYF
TGTGCCAGCTCACGGTCGAAACAGGGGGCGACGTACGAGCAGTACTTC
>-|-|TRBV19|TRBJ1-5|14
CASSMRGGNQPQHF
TGTGCCAGTAGTATGCGGGGAGGTAATCAGCCCCAGCATTTT
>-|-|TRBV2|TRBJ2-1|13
CASSKSSYNEQFF
TGTGCCAGCAGTAAAAGCTCCTACAATGAGCAGTTCTTC
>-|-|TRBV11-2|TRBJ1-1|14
CASSLASGEVEAFF
TGTGCCAGCAGCTTAGCATCTGGGGAAGTTGAAGCTTTCTTT
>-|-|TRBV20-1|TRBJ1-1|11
CSARGNTEAFF
TGCAGTGCTAGAGGGAACACTGAAGCTTTCTTT
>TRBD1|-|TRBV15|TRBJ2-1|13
CATTTGIYNEQFF
TGTGCCACTACGACAGGGATTTACAATGAGCAGTTCTTC
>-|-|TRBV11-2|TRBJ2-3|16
CASSLDFTGFTDTQYF
TGTGCCAGCAGCTTAGATTTCACCGGTTTCACAGATACGCAGTATTTT
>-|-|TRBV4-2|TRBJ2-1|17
CASSQDPGGDSYNEQFF
TGTGCCAGCAGCCAAGATCCGGGCGGGGACTCCTACAATGAGCAGTTCTTC
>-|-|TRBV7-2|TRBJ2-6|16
CASSPGFTSGANVLTF
TGTGCCAGCAGCCCAGGGTTCACCTCTGGGGCCAACGTCCTGACTTTC
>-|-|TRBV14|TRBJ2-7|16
CASSLHGTWESYEQYF
TGTGCCAGCAGCCTTCATGGGACATGGGAGAGCTACGAGCAGTACTTC
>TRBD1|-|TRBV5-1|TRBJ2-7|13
CASKRQGINEQYF
TGCGCCAGCAAGAGACAGGGAATCAACGAGCAGTACTTC
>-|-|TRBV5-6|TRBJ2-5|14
CASSSLRGGETQYF
TGTGCCAGCAGCTCTCTCCGAGGGGGAGAGACCCAGTACTTC
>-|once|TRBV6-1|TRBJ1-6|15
CASGDPFGYNSPLHF
TGTGCCAGCGGTGACCCCTTCGGGTATAATTCACCCCTCCACTTT
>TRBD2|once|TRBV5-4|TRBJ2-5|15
CASSGRTSGQETQYF
TGTGCCAGCAGCGGGCGAACTAGCGGTCAAGAGACCCAGTACTTC
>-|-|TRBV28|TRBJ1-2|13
CASKTEVLYGYTF
TGTGCCAGCAAAACGGAGGTTCTTTATGGCTACACCTTC
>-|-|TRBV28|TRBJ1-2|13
CASSFVDHYGYTF
TGTGCCAGCAGTTTTGTGGATCACTATGGCTACACCTTC
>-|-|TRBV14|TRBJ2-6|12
CASSPGANVLTF
TGTGCCAGCAGCCCTGGGGCCAACGTCCTGACTTTC
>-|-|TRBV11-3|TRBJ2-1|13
CASSPAPIGEQFF
TGTGCCAGCAGCCCTGCCCCCATTGGGGAGCAGTTCTTC